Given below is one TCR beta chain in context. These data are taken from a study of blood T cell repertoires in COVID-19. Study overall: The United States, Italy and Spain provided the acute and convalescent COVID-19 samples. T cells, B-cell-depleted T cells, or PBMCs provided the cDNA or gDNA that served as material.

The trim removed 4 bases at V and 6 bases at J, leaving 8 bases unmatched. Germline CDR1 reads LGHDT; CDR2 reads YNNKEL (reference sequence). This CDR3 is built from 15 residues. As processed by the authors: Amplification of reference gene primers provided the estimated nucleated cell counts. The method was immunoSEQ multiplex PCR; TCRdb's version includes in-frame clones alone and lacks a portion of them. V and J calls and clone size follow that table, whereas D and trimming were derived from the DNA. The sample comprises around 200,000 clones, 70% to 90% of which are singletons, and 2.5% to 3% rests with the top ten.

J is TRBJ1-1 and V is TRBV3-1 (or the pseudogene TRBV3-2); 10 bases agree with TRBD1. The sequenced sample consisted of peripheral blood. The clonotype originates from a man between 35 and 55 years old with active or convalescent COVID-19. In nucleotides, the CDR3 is TGTGCCAGCAGCCTCACCGGGACAGGGGACGCTGAAGCTTTCTTT. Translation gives CASSLTGTGDAEAFF.